Below, 5 T cell receptor beta chains from the same sample are listed, as sequenced in a study of monozygotic twins with inflammatory bowel disease. TCRdb reprocessed the 5' RACE reads, keeping one entry per CDR3 protein, no DNA. The sample has under 200,000 distinct CDR3 sequences; the top ten hold approximately 3%. The sample taken for sequencing was blood. Every receptor here comes from a human donor with ulcerative colitis or Crohn's disease, or a healthy co-twin of an affected twin (not recorded which).

This rearrangement joins TRBV24-1 to TRBJ2-3; TCRdb selects TRBD2, and the lack of DNA leaves this call unchecked. The CDR3 runs 15 residues. The germline gives CDR1 KGHDR, CDR2 SFDVKD. The CDR3 region is CATSGRLAATDTQYF.

The rearrangement uses TRBV7-3 and TRBJ2-7; there is no DNA to check the TCRdb D call of TRBD1. The CDR3 extends over 15 amino acids. The germline gives CDR1 SGHTA, CDR2 FQGTGA. CDR3 amino acids: CASSSPDRGRYEQYF.

The V and J genes are TRBV9 and TRBJ2-7; TCRdb's D gene call, TRBD1, goes unchecked for lack of DNA. The CDR3 is 13 residues long. CDR1 and CDR2 from the germline V gene are SGDLS and YYNGEE. Here the CDR3 reads CASSAVTGGEQYF. Using reference TRBV9 and TRBJ2-7 for the parts outside the CDR3, the full variable domain is DSGVTQTPKHLITATGQRVTLRCSPRSGDLSVYWYQQSLDQGLQFLIQYYNGEERAKGNILERFSAQQFPDLHSELNLSSLELGDSALYFCASSAVTGGEQYFGPGTRLTVT.

The chain has TRBV12-3 or TRBV12-4 and TRBJ2-2; TCRdb names TRBD1, which stays unverified in the absence of DNA. The CDR3 consists of 14 residues. The CDR3 sequence is CASLSGSNTGELFF.

V and J are TRBV20-1 and TRBJ1-5. The germline V gene encodes CDR1 DFQATT and CDR2 SNEGSKA (reference sequence). The CDR3 consists of 14 residues. CDR3 loop: CSAGGRALNQPQHF.